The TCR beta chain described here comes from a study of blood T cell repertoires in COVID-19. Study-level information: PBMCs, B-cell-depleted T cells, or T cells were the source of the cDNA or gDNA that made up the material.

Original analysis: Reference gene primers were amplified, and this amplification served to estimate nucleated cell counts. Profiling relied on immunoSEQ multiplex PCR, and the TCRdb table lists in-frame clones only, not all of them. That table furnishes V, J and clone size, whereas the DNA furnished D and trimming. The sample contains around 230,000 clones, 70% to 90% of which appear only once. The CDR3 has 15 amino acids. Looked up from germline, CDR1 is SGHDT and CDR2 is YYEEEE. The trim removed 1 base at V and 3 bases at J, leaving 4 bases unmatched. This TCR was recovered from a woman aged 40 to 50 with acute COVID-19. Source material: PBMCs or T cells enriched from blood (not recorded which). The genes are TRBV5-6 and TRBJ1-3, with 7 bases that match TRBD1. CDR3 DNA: TGTGCCAGCAGCTTGCCGACAGGGCGTGGAAACACCATATATTTT. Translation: CASSLPTGRGNTIYF.